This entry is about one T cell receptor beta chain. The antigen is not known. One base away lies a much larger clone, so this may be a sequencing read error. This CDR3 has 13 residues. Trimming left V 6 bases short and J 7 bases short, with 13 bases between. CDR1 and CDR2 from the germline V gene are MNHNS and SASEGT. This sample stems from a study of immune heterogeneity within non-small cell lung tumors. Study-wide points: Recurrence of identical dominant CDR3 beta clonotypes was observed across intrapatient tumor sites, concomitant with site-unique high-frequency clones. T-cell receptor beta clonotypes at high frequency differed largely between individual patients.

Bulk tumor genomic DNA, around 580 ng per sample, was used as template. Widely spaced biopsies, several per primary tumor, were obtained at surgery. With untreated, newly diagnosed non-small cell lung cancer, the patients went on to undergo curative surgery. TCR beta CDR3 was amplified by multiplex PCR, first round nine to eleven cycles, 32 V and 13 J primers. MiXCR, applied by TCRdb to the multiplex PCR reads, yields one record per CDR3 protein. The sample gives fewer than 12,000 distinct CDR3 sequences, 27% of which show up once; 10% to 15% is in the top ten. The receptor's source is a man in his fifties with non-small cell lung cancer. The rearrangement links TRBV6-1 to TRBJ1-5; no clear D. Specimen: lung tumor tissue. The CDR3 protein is CASRIRCGQPQHF. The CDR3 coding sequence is TGTGCCAGCAGAATCAGGTGCGGGCAGCCCCAGCATTTT.